This passage covers 3 T cell receptor beta chains from one sample sequenced in a study of OX40 agonist ivuxolimab in advanced cancers. Sequencing was performed with immunoSEQ multiplex PCR; in TCRdb, only in-frame clones are kept and a portion is missing. The sample includes approximately 77,000 clones, 85% of them seen just once. Specimen: CD4+ or CD8+ T cells sorted from blood, collected in a trial of the OX40 agonist ivuxolimab. The receptors stem from an adult with an advanced solid tumor such as melanoma, head and neck, liver or kidney cancer.

The rearrangement uses TRBV14 and TRBJ2-1, with D perhaps assigned TRBD1 or TRBD2 (6 bases each). The CDR3 covers 14 residues. CDR1 is SGHDN, CDR2 FVKESK, per germline. Deletions cut 2 bases from V and 9 bases from J, with 14 bases between. The DNA for the CDR3 is TGTGCCAGCAGCCAATCATCGGGGGCCGGTGAGCAGTTCTTC. As protein: CASSQSSGAGEQFF.

The rearrangement links TRBV5-6 to TRBJ2-3; 12 bases line up with TRBD2. Germline-derived CDR1 and CDR2 are SGHDT and YYEEEE. V dropped 2 bases and J dropped 2; count of bases not matched to a gene: 6. CDR3 size: 17 residues. Here the CDR3 reads CASSFLTSGGDTDTQYF. The CDR3 DNA reads TGTGCCAGCAGCTTCTTGACTAGCGGGGGAGACACAGATACGCAGTATTTT.

This clone appeared a single time. The V call is TRBV9, the J call TRBJ1-2; 9 bases agree with TRBD1. In germline, CDR1 is SGDLS, CDR2 YYNGEE. The V and J ends lost 0 bases and 7 bases, in that order; junction bases with no gene match: 1. This CDR3 region has 13 residues. The CDR3 region is CASSVGQGGGYTF. Written as DNA, the CDR3 is TGTGCCAGCAGCGTAGGACAGGGGGGTGGCTACACCTTC.